One and the same sample provided the 19 T cell receptor beta chains below, sequenced in a study of molecular identifiers for immune sequencing clone quantification (dated by TCRdb to the late 2010s). Library preparation used PCR. The instrument was an Illumina HiSeq 4000. TCRdb redid the processing of the public reads, applying fastp at Q25 and MiXCR, and retained in-frame beta chains. Identical CDR3 proteins give one entry, which carries the most common genes and DNA. The sample yields around 20,000 distinct CDR3 sequences; under 20% were counted once. In total, the top ten clones hold around 0.99% of the sample. The material sequenced was naive CD8+ T cells from blood, with Jurkat cell RNA spiked in. This specimen's cell subset or site label, interpreted: FACS-sorted CD8+CD4-CCR7+CD45RA+ naive T cells. The receptors here all came from a human donor in good health. Some libraries in this study had Jurkat cell RNA spiked in.

This clonotype was picked up many times. V gene TRBV27 combines with J gene TRBJ2-7, with 8 bases aligning to TRBD2. The germline CDR1 and CDR2 sequences are MNHEY and SMNVEV (reference sequence). V shed 6 bases and J 2 bases; nucleotides not matched to a gene: 9. There are 15 residues in the CDR3. CDR3 sequence (DNA): TGTGCCAGCAGAACAAGCGGGGGCATAGCCTACGAGCAGTACTTC. As protein: CASRTSGGIAYEQYF.

In its sample, this clonotype was seen many times. The chain has TRBV11-1 and TRBJ2-6, with D possibly matching TRBD1 (5 bases). Between the trimmed V and J ends, which lost 3 bases and 0 bases, there was a span of 12 bases. Per the germline V gene, CDR1 is SGHAT and CDR2 is FQDESV (reference sequence). CDR3 size: 17 residues. CDR3 DNA sequence: TGTGCCAGCAGCTTCGACAGTTCGAGCTCTGGGGCCAACGTCCTGACTTTC. Encoded protein: CASSFDSSSSGANVLTF.

This clonotype appeared many times. This chain links TRBV7-2 with TRBJ1-1; TRBD1 agrees at 7 bases. The CDR3 contains 16 residues. V lost 6 bases and J lost 6; bases outside the gene matches: 16. Germline values: CDR1 SGHTA, CDR2 FQGNSA. The CDR3 region is CASSSLGTDLKSEAFF. CDR3 DNA sequence: TGTGCCAGCAGTTCCCTAGGGACAGACCTGAAGTCTGAAGCTTTCTTT.

In the case of this clonotype: A much larger clone lies one base from this, so it may be a read error. The chain joins TRBV7-9 to TRBJ2-7; possibly TRBD1 for D (6 bases). Per germline, CDR1 SEHNR and CDR2 FQNEAQ (reference sequence). This CDR3 has 14 amino acids. This CDR3 is CASSTTGILYEQCF. DNA of the CDR3: TGTGCCAGCAGCACAACAGGGATACTCTACGAGCAGTGCTTC.

This clonotype was seen at least ten times. This chain connects TRBV9 to TRBJ1-1; 8 nucleotides line up with TRBD1. The germline CDR1 and CDR2 sequences are SGDLS and YYNGEE. This CDR3 region has 15 residues. V shed 4 bases and J 0 bases; nucleotides not matched to a gene: 5. CDR3: CASSSGTGVNTEAFF. For the CDR3, the DNA is TGTGCCAGCAGCTCCGGGACAGGAGTGAACACTGAAGCTTTCTTT.

The J gene is TRBJ1-1, the V gene TRBV27; D gene uncertain. V lost 1 base and J 4 bases, leaving 7 bases between the germline ends. Per the germline V gene, CDR1 is MNHEY and CDR2 is SMNVEV (reference sequence). The CDR3 has 13 amino acids. CDR3 sequence: CASSLLGGTEAFF. The CDR3 nucleotides read TGTGCCAGCAGTTTATTGGGTGGCACTGAAGCTTTCTTT.

This clonotype appeared many times. The V gene is TRBV9, the J gene TRBJ2-3, with 7 bases identical to TRBD2. CDR3 size: 19 residues. The germline gives CDR1 SGDLS, CDR2 YYNGEE. V shed 6 bases and J 3 bases; nucleotides not matched to a gene: 22. The CDR3 protein is CASIPLAGGTFIGTDTQYF. For the CDR3, the DNA is TGTGCCAGCATCCCTCTAGCCGGGGGGACGTTTATAGGGACAGATACGCAGTATTTT.

The rearrangement links TRBV27 to TRBJ1-1; 12 bases map to TRBD1. The germline V gene encodes CDR1 MNHEY and CDR2 SMNVEV (reference sequence). The V and J ends lost 2 bases and 3 bases, in that order; junction bases with no gene match: 10. The CDR3 runs 18 residues. In DNA, the CDR3 is TGTGCCAGCAGTTTACGGGACAGGGGGCGCGGGATGGACACTGAAGCTTTCTTT. The encoded protein is CASSLRDRGRGMDTEAFF.

As concerns this clonotype: A single base separates this from a much larger clone, so it may be a read error. The V call is TRBV2, the J call TRBJ2-7; a possible D gene is TRBD2 (7 bases). Germline lookup yields CDR1 SNHLY and CDR2 FYNNEI. V was cut by 11 bases and J by 5 bases, with 28 bases left in between. The length of the CDR3 is 16 residues. As DNA, the CDR3 is TGTGCCGGCATAAGATCCGGGGGGCGACTAATCGACGAGCAGTACTTC. Translating it yields CAGIRSGGRLIDEQYF. Full variable domain (remainder filled in from reference TRBV2 and TRBJ2-7): EPEVTQTPSHQVTQMGQEVILRCVPISNHLYFYWYRQILGQKVEFLVSFYNNEISEKSEIFDDQFSVERPDGSNFTLKIRSTKLEDSAMYFCAGIRSGGRLIDEQYFGPGTRLTVT.

As regards this clonotype: A read error is possible here, since a much larger clone lies one base away. This chain uses TRBV12-3 or TRBV12-4 with TRBJ2-2; TRBD1 or TRBD2 may be the D gene (5 bases each). Trimming shortened V by 5 bases and J by 6 bases, and 16 bases separated the two germline ends. The CDR3 runs to 15 residues. CDR3 coding DNA: TGTGCCAGCAGTGTTGCCGGGGCCACCTCCGGGGAGCTGTTTTTT. Translated: CASSVAGATSGELFF.

This clonotype appeared many times. The chain joins TRBV29-1 to TRBJ1-1; D is possibly TRBD1 (5 bases). Germline V CDR1 and CDR2: SQVTM, ANQGSEA. The ends were cut back, 6 bases at V and 1 base at J, with 21 bases in the middle. The CDR3 is 16 residues long. Written as DNA, the CDR3 is TGCAGCGTGACGGGGGGGACCCGAATCGAGAACACTGAAGCTTTCTTT. Its protein product is CSVTGGTRIENTEAFF.

This clonotype occurred many times. The rearrangement uses TRBV7-8 and TRBJ2-5; D is perhaps TRBD1 or TRBD2 (5 bases each). CDR3 length equals 15 residues. The V and J ends lost 0 bases and 2 bases respectively, with 10 bases between them. Germline V gives CDR1 SGHVS, CDR2 FQNEAQ. The CDR3 is CASSLAGVPQETQYF. The CDR3, as DNA: TGTGCCAGCAGCTTAGCGGGGGTCCCACAAGAGACCCAGTACTTC.

This clonotype appeared many times. The rearrangement joins TRBV5-1 to TRBJ2-3; a weak D match, TRBD1 (5 bases). V shed 6 bases and J shed 1 base, with 15 bases lying between them. The CDR3 is 15 residues long. Germline loops: CDR1 SGHRS, CDR2 YFSETQ. In DNA, the CDR3 is TGCGCCAGCACAACCGGTGGCAGGGGCACAGATACGCAGTATTTT. The encoded protein is CASTTGGRGTDTQYF.

This clonotype was counted ten times or more. The V gene is TRBV6-5, the J gene TRBJ1-5; tentatively, D is TRBD1 (5 bases). This CDR3 has 13 amino acids. CDR1 MNHEY and CDR2 SVGAGI come from the germline V gene. The V end was cut by 6 bases, the J end by 3 bases, with 9 bases between. The CDR3 region has the DNA TGTGCCAGCAGCCGGGGCCCCAATCAGCCCCAGCATTTT. Protein sequence: CASSRGPNQPQHF.

This clonotype has ten or more counts. The chain combines TRBV29-1 with TRBJ2-3; D remains unclear. Trimming removed 3 bases at V and 9 bases at J, with 13 bases between. Germline V gene sequence: CDR1 SQVTM, CDR2 ANQGSEA. This CDR3 contains 12 residues. The CDR3 loop reads CSVEDLVLTQYF. The DNA of the CDR3 is TGCAGCGTTGAGGACCTGGTTTTAACGCAGTATTTT.

The rearrangement links TRBV9 to TRBJ2-7, with 9 bases lining up with TRBD1. Trimming took 4 bases from V and 3 from J; bases not matched to a gene: 5. The germline CDR1 and CDR2 sequences are SGDLS and YYNGEE. The CDR3 has 14 residues. The chain's CDR3 is CASSISTGGYEQYF. CDR3 bases: TGTGCCAGCAGCATCTCGACAGGGGGCTACGAGCAGTACTTC.

This chain uses TRBV7-9 with TRBJ1-2, with D perhaps TRBD1 (5 bases). This CDR3 is built from 15 residues. Per germline, CDR1 SEHNR and CDR2 FQNEAQ (reference sequence). Trimming cost V 7 bases and J 1 base, with 16 bases left between them. The CDR3 nucleotides read TGTGCCAGCACCCATCGGGACTCCCTTAACTATGGCTACACCTTC. This encodes CASTHRDSLNYGYTF.

A note on this clonotype: Possible read error: a much larger clone is one base away. The chain links TRBV12-3 or TRBV12-4 to TRBJ2-7, with TRBD1 as a possible D gene (5 bases). With 5 bases removed from V and 9 bases from J, the gap between germline ends came to 17 bases. CDR3 length: 13 amino acids. The CDR3 spells CASSDSQISGQYF. The CDR3 bases are TGTGCCAGCAGTGACAGCCAGATCTCCGGGCAGTACTTC.

A word on this clonotype: A much larger clone lies a single base off, so this may be a read error. V usage is TRBV27 and J usage is TRBJ2-7, with D perhaps TRBD1 (5 bases). Trimming stripped 3 bases from V and 7 bases from J, with 16 bases between. CDR1 MNHEY and CDR2 SMNVEV come from the germline V gene (reference sequence). This CDR3 comprises 14 residues. Here the CDR3 reads CASSFTGRDKEQYF. For the CDR3, the DNA is TGTGCCAGCAGTTTTACTGGCAGGGATAAAGAGCAGTACTTC.